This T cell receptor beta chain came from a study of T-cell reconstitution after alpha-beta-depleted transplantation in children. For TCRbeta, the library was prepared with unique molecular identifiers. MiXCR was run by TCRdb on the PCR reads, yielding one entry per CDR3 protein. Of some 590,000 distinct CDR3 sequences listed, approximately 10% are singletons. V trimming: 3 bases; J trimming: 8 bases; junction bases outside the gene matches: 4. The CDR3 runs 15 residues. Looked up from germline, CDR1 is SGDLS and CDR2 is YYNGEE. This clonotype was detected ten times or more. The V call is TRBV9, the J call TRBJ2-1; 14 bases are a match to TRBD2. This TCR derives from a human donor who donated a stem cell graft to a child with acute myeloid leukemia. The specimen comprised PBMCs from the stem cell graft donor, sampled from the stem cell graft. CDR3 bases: TGTGCCAGCAGCGAACCGGGACTAGCGGGAGATGAGCAGTTCTTC. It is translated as CASSEPGLAGDEQFF.